The sequence of this T cell receptor beta chain was determined in a study of identifying expanded T cells in peripheral blood. V was clipped by 7 bases and J by 7 bases, with 16 bases between them. Germline V CDR1 and CDR2: ENHRY, SYGVKD. The CDR3 is 14 residues long. This clone was observed a single time. Its antigen is undetermined. Healthy donors had no documented immune events, such as infections, while sampled. Profiling relied on immunoSEQ multiplex PCR, and the TCRdb table lists in-frame clones only, not all of them. Among about 100,000 clones listed, over 70% were seen once. Study-wide results and limits: Technical replicates showed approximately 1.2 changed clones; about 2 weeks 15 to 20; four weeks 19. Approximately two-week clone count variance significantly increased as total template count grew.

The sample consisted of blood. The sequence derives from a person aged 18 to 75 in good health. The chain carries TRBV10-3 and TRBJ2-2; D may match TRBD1 or TRBD2 (5 bases each). The CDR3 sequence: CAITWDASGGELFF. CDR3 nucleotide sequence: TGTGCCATCACTTGGGACGCCTCGGGCGGGGAGCTGTTTTTT.